This T cell receptor beta chain was captured by sequencing in a study of blood T cell repertoires in COVID-19. Across the whole study: From the United States, Italy and Spain came samples of acute and convalescent COVID-19. Sources were T cells, B-cell-depleted T cells, or PBMCs; the material itself was cDNA or gDNA.

V lost 8 bases and J lost 0, with 14 bases in between. This CDR3 region has 14 residues. Germline CDR1 reads LGHDT; CDR2 reads YNNKEL (reference sequence). Per the original data handling: It was from reference gene primer amplification that nucleated cell counts were estimated. The table came from immunoSEQ multiplex PCR; TCRdb's copy has only in-frame clones and leaves some out. That table is the source of V, J and clone size, and D and trimming were worked out from the DNA. The sample carries a few hundred thousand clones, around four fifths recorded once. V usage is TRBV3-1 (or the pseudogene TRBV3-2) and J usage is TRBJ2-7; D is perhaps TRBD1 (5 bases). The receptor's source is a man in his thirties or forties with active or convalescent COVID-19. Sequenced sample: peripheral blood. The CDR3 loop reads CASHEGHHSYEQYF. In DNA, the CDR3 is TGTGCCAGCCACGAAGGACACCACTCCTACGAGCAGTACTTC.